Each of the 19 T cell receptor beta chains below was sequenced from the same sample in a study of identical twins. MiXCR, run by TCRdb on the 5' RACE reads, gives a single entry per CDR3 protein. Of roughly 470,000 distinct CDR3 sequences in the sample, 13% to 15% were seen once. The same specimen was also included in a second study, on yellow fever vaccine responses in identical twins.

Sequenced sample: CD4+ T cells sorted from blood. Receptor source: a young woman in good health.

This clonotype turned up a few times. V and J are TRBV5-1 and TRBJ2-7; 11 nucleotides match TRBD1. Germline V lookup: CDR1 SGHRS, CDR2 YFSETQ. V lost 4 bases and J lost 4; bases outside the gene matches: 7. This CDR3 is built from 15 residues. Here the CDR3 reads CASSLGQGAIYEQYF. CDR3 bases: TGCGCCAGCAGCCTCGGACAGGGGGCCATTTACGAGCAGTACTTC.

The J gene is TRBJ2-3, the V gene TRBV20-1, with D possibly being TRBD2 (7 bases). Per germline, CDR1 DFQATT and CDR2 SNEGSKA (reference sequence). Trimming removed 0 bases from V and 3 bases from J, with 19 bases in between. The CDR3 has 17 amino acids. In nucleotides, the CDR3 is TGCAGTGCTAGAGATTTCGAAGGGGGGGGGCGGACAGATACGCAGTATTTT. As protein: CSARDFEGGGRTDTQYF.

The genes are TRBV2 and TRBJ2-7, with TRBD2 identical over 8 bases. Germline lookup yields CDR1 SNHLY and CDR2 FYNNEI. The CDR3 is made up of 14 amino acids. With 7 bases clipped from V and 2 bases from J, the junction kept 7 bases outside the gene matches. CDR3 sequence (DNA): TGTGCCAGCACGACCGGGACTAGAACCTACGAGCAGTACTTC. Translating it yields CASTTGTRTYEQYF. The full variable domain, completed using reference TRBV2 and TRBJ2-7, is EPEVTQTPSHQVTQMGQEVILRCVPISNHLYFYWYRQILGQKVEFLVSFYNNEISEKSEIFDDQFSVERPDGSNFTLKIRSTKLEDSAMYFCASTTGTRTYEQYFGPGTRLTVT.

This clonotype appeared a few times. J is TRBJ2-1 and V is TRBV12-3 or TRBV12-4, with 7 bases aligning to TRBD1. The trim removed 6 bases at V and 2 bases at J, leaving 1 base unmatched. CDR3 length equals 13 residues. The DNA for the CDR3 is TGTGCCAGCAGCGGACAGGCCTACAATGAGCAGTTCTTC. Protein: CASSGQAYNEQFF.

In this sample, this clonotype turned up a few times. This sequence joins TRBV2 and TRBJ1-5, with D unclear. V shed 6 bases and J shed 1 base, with 7 bases lying between them. CDR3 length: 13 amino acids. Germline values: CDR1 SNHLY, CDR2 FYNNEI. The CDR3 sequence is CASRVSSNQPQHF. The CDR3 coding sequence is TGTGCCAGCAGGGTTTCCAGCAATCAGCCCCAGCATTTT. Variable domain in full (rest from reference TRBV2 and TRBJ1-5): EPEVTQTPSHQVTQMGQEVILRCVPISNHLYFYWYRQILGQKVEFLVSFYNNEISEKSEIFDDQFSVERPDGSNFTLKIRSTKLEDSAMYFCASRVSSNQPQHFGDGTRLSIL.

The rearrangement links TRBV12-3 or TRBV12-4 to TRBJ1-2, with a tentative D call TRBD1 (5 bases). The V end was cut by 7 bases, the J end by 4 bases, with 16 bases between. The CDR3 consists of 14 residues. The DNA of the CDR3 is TGTGCCAGCACTTCGCTGGGACTGAGCTATGGCTACACCTTC. Translated: CASTSLGLSYGYTF.

This clonotype was counted many times. The rearrangement uses TRBV2 and TRBJ2-7; D might be TRBD1 or TRBD2, each matching 6 bases. CDR1 and CDR2 (germline): SNHLY, FYNNEI. V was shortened by 2 bases and J by 2 bases, with 10 bases between the two germline ends. The CDR3 loop spans 14 amino acids. For the CDR3, the DNA is TGTGCCAGCAGTGAAAGGAGGGGGGCCTACGAGCAGTACTTC. Amino acid sequence: CASSERRGAYEQYF.

J is TRBJ2-2 and V is TRBV5-6; D is uncertain. Deletions cut 2 bases from V and 5 bases from J, with 7 bases between. Germline V CDR1 and CDR2: SGHDT, YYEEEE. The CDR3 contains 13 residues. The CDR3 here is CASSFMGTGELFF. CDR3 nucleotides: TGTGCCAGCAGCTTTATGGGGACCGGGGAGCTGTTTTTT.

This clonotype showed up just once. The chain carries TRBV21-1 and TRBJ2-7; no DNA check was done on the table's D call, TRBD2. TRBV21-1 is designated a pseudogene. CDR3 length equals 14 residues. The CDR3 region is CASSNGGFVHEQYF. The CDR3 bases are TGTGCCAGCAGCAACGGAGGGTTCGTTCACGAGCAGTACTTC.

This clonotype was seen at least ten times. The chain joins TRBV20-1 to TRBJ2-5; D might be TRBD2 (6 bases). In germline, CDR1 is DFQATT, CDR2 SNEGSKA (reference sequence). With 5 bases removed from V and 5 bases from J, the gap between germline ends came to 12 bases. The CDR3 extends over 12 amino acids. The CDR3 nucleotides are TGCAGTGCTCAGCCTAGCGCGGAGACCCAGTACTTC. As protein: CSAQPSAETQYF.

This clonotype was observed at least ten times. The rearrangement links TRBV29-1 to TRBJ2-5, with D tentatively TRBD1 (5 bases). CDR3 length equals 12 residues. CDR1 SQVTM and CDR2 ANQGSEA come from the germline V gene. The CDR3 DNA sequence: TGCAGTTACCAGGGCAACCAAGAGACCCAGTACTTC. Translation: CSYQGNQETQYF.

In its sample, this clonotype was seen many times. V and J are TRBV3-1 and TRBJ2-5, with 16 bases identical to TRBD2. After removal of 4 bases from V and 1 base from J, the junction contained 9 bases not matched to a gene. Germline V gene lookup returns CDR1 LGHDT and CDR2 YNNKEL (reference sequence). The CDR3 spans 19 residues. CDR3 loop: CASSPPFGTSGGAQETQYF. Here the CDR3 DNA reads TGTGCCAGCAGCCCCCCATTCGGGACTAGCGGGGGGGCCCAAGAGACCCAGTACTTC.

In regard to this clonotype: This may come from a read error, since a much larger clone is one base off. This chain uses TRBV7-2 with TRBJ2-1; the match to TRBD1 covers 7 bases. The CDR3 is made up of 15 amino acids. The germline CDR1 and CDR2 sequences are SGHTA and FQGNSA. The CDR3 nucleotides are TGTGTCAGCAGCGCGAACAGGGGCTCGTACAATGAGCAGTTCTTC. This sequence encodes CVSSANRGSYNEQFF.

The chain recombines TRBV7-2 with TRBJ1-1; no clear D gene. V dropped 5 bases and J dropped 1 base, with 11 bases sitting between them. Germline CDR1 reads SGHTA; CDR2 reads FQGNSA. CDR3 length equals 14 residues. CDR3 region: CASSPGPRNTEAFF. The CDR3 coding sequence is TGTGCCAGCAGCCCCGGACCGAGGAACACTGAAGCTTTCTTT.

This clonotype was detected many times. The genes are TRBV25-1 and TRBJ2-1; D unresolved. CDR1 is MGHDK and CDR2 is SYGVNS in the germline V gene. The CDR3 is 14 amino acids. V lost 3 bases, J lost 4 bases, and 10 bases lay in between. The CDR3 protein is CASSESRRYNEQFF. CDR3 nucleotides: TGTGCCAGCAGTGAGTCGAGGCGGTACAATGAGCAGTTCTTC. The complete variable domain, with remaining parts taken from reference TRBV25-1 and TRBJ2-1, reads EADIYQTPRYLVIGTGKKITLECSQTMGHDKMYWYQQDPGMELHLIHYSYGVNSTEKGDLSSESTVSRIRTEHFPLTLESARPSHTSQYLCASSESRRYNEQFFGPGTRLTVL.

This clonotype has a count of ten or more. This chain uses TRBV9 with TRBJ1-6; D not certain. The CDR3 extends over 13 amino acids. Germline CDR1 SGDLS, CDR2 YYNGEE. Trimming pared 0 bases from V and 8 bases from J, leaving 6 bases between. The CDR3 nucleotides are TGTGCCAGCAGCGTAGATCGGTATTCACCCCTCCACTTT. Its translation is CASSVDRYSPLHF.

The chain uses TRBV15 and TRBJ2-1; 15 bases fit TRBD2. CDR3 length equals 16 residues. The germline CDR1 and CDR2 sequences are LNHNV and YYDKDF (reference sequence). V gave up 4 bases and J gave up 8 bases; unmatched junction bases: 6. CDR3 amino acids: CATSTRTSGRGDEQFF. CDR3 bases: TGTGCCACCAGCACCCGGACTAGCGGGAGGGGCGATGAGCAGTTCTTC.

V gene TRBV6-1 combines with J gene TRBJ2-2; 12 nucleotides agree with TRBD2. V shed 8 bases and J 6 bases; nucleotides not matched to a gene: 16. The CDR3 has 18 residues. Germline V lookup: CDR1 MNHNS, CDR2 SASEGT. The CDR3 region is CASPTGLAGGPGPGELFF. The CDR3, as DNA: TGTGCCAGCCCTACGGGGCTAGCGGGAGGGCCGGGGCCCGGGGAGCTGTTTTTT.

This chain connects TRBV7-9 to TRBJ1-1; 9 bases are a match to TRBD1. The junction had 6 bases not matched to a gene; V was cut back by 2 bases and J by 11 bases. The CDR3 has 13 amino acids. In germline, CDR1 is SEHNR, CDR2 FQNEAQ (reference sequence). The CDR3 DNA reads TGTGCCAGCAGCTTACGAGGGACAGGGAGGGCTTTCTTT. Translation: CASSLRGTGRAFF.